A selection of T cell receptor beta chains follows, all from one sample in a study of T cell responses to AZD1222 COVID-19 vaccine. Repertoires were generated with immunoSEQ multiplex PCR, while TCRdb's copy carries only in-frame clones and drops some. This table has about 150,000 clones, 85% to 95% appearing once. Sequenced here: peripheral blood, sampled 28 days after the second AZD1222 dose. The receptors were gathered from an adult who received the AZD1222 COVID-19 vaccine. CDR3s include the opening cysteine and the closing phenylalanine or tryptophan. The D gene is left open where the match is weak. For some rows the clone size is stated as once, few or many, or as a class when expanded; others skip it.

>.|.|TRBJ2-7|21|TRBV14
CASSQVVNVVNWRKDLYEQYF
TGTGCCAGCAGCCAAGTAGTCAACGTGGTAAATTGGCGTAAAGACCTCTACGAGCAGTACTTC
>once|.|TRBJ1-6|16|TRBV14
CASSAKPGSWGSPLHF
TGTGCCAGCAGCGCTAAGCCAGGGTCTTGGGGCTCACCCCTCCACTTT
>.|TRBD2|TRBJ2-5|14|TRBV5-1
CASSLGTSDETQYF
TGCGCCAGCAGCTTGGGGACTAGCGACGAGACCCAGTACTTC
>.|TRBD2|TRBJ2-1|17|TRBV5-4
CASSLGVGGGSYNEQFF
TGTGCCAGCAGCTTGGGAGTTGGCGGGGGCTCCTACAATGAGCAGTTCTTC
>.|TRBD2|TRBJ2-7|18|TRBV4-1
CASSQKLAGGSSPWEQYF
TGCGCCAGCAGCCAAAAGCTAGCGGGAGGATCCTCCCCCTGGGAGCAGTACTTC
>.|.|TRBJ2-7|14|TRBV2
CASTTLETIYEQYF
TGTGCCAGCACTACCCTCGAAACTATCTACGAGCAGTACTTC
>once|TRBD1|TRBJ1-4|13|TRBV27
CASSFRDREKLFF
TGTGCCAGCAGTTTTAGGGACAGAGAAAAACTGTTTTTT
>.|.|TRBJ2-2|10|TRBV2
CASALRELFF
TGTGCCAGCGCTCTCAGGGAGCTGTTTTTT
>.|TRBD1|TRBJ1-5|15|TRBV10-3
CAISPSTGGYQPQHF
TGTGCCATCAGCCCCTCTACAGGGGGCTATCAGCCCCAGCATTTT
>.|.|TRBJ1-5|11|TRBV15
CATSYRAPQHF
TGTGCCACCAGTTACCGGGCGCCCCAGCATTTT